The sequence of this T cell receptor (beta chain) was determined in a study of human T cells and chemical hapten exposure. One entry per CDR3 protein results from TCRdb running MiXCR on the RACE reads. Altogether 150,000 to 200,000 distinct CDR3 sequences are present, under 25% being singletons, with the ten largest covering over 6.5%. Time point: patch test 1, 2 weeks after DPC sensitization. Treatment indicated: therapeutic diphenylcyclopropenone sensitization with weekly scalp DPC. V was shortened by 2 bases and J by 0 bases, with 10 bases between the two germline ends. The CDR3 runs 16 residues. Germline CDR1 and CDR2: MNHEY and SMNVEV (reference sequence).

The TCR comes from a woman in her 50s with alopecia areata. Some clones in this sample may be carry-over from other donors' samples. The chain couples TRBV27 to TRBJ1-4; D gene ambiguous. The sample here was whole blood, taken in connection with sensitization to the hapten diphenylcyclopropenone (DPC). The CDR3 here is CASSLEAATTNEKLFF. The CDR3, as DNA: TGTGCCAGCAGTTTAGAGGCAGCAACAACTAATGAAAAACTGTTTTTT.